These 29 T cell receptor beta chains originate from one sample sequenced in a study of T cell clones after liver transplantation. The method was immunoSEQ multiplex PCR; TCRdb's version includes in-frame clones alone and lacks a portion of them. Of around 76,000 clones listed, 75% to 85% are singletons. Sample: CD4+ T cells from blood, taken 12 months after liver transplant. These receptors were taken from a human patient who received a liver transplant. The T cells may partly be graft donor cells.

This clone has only one observation. V is TRBV29-1 and J is TRBJ1-2; D unclear. Trimming pared 4 bases from V and 1 base from J, leaving 16 bases between. Germline lookup yields CDR1 SQVTM and CDR2 ANQGSEA. CDR3 size: 15 residues. The CDR3 is CSVVPQKADNYGYTF. CDR3 in DNA: TGCAGCGTTGTACCCCAAAAGGCAGATAACTATGGCTACACCTTC.

The chain employs TRBV5-1 and TRBJ2-7; D not resolved. V was pared by 0 bases and J by 5 bases, with 6 bases between. Germline loops: CDR1 SGHRS, CDR2 YFSETQ. The CDR3 totals 12 residues. CDR3 loop: CASSLEFHEQYF. The CDR3 coding sequence is TGCGCCAGCAGCTTGGAGTTCCACGAGCAGTACTTC.

This rearrangement joins TRBV28 to TRBJ1-2; 9 bases agree with TRBD1. The CDR3 length is 13 residues. Germline CDR1 reads MDHEN; CDR2 reads SYDVKM. Unmatched junction bases numbered 7, after V lost 6 bases and J lost 8 bases. CDR3 sequence: CASSGQGLWGYTF. The CDR3 DNA follows: TGTGCCAGCAGCGGACAGGGGTTGTGGGGCTACACCTTC.

This clone was seen a single time. The chain has TRBV9 and TRBJ2-3; D gene ambiguous. Germline lookup yields CDR1 SGDLS and CDR2 YYNGEE. The length of the CDR3 is 17 residues. V shed 3 bases and J shed 0 bases, with 17 bases lying between them. The DNA for the CDR3 is TGTGCCAGCAGCGCGGCTTATGACTTCTTTAGCACAGATACGCAGTATTTT. Its translation: CASSAAYDFFSTDTQYF. The variable domain in full, with the rest retrieved from reference TRBV9 and TRBJ2-3, is DSGVTQTPKHLITATGQRVTLRCSPRSGDLSVYWYQQSLDQGLQFLIQYYNGEERAKGNILERFSAQQFPDLHSELNLSSLELGDSALYFCASSAAYDFFSTDTQYFGPGTRLTVL.

This clone was counted a single time. For the CDR3, the DNA is TGTGCCAGCAGTGCAACCGTTGGACAGGGCGGGACTGAAGCTTTCTTT. Amino acid sequence: CASSATVGQGGTEAFF. The gene calls are TRBV6-1 and TRBJ1-1; 8 bases line up with TRBD1. J was trimmed by 5 bases and V by 4 bases; bases with no gene match: 12. The CDR3 loop spans 16 amino acids. Germline-derived CDR1 and CDR2 are MNHNS and SASEGT.

CDR3 protein: CASSLNPGGRSYEQYF. The CDR3 DNA follows: TGTGCCAGCAGCTTAAATCCAGGGGGTAGGTCCTACGAGCAGTACTTC. The chain links TRBV7-2 to TRBJ2-7, with 7 bases aligning to TRBD1. The CDR3 runs 16 residues. The germline V gene encodes CDR1 SGHTA and CDR2 FQGNSA. V shed 2 bases and J 1 base; nucleotides not matched to a gene: 8.

J is TRBJ1-1 and V is TRBV5-1; TRBD1 might be the D (5 bases). Germline loops: CDR1 SGHRS, CDR2 YFSETQ. The CDR3 has 13 amino acids. Trimming removed 2 bases at V and 1 base at J, with 6 bases between. The CDR3 reads CASSFGTNTEAFF. For the CDR3, the DNA is TGCGCCAGCAGCTTCGGGACGAACACTGAAGCTTTCTTT.

This clone came up a few times. V gene TRBV18 combines with J gene TRBJ1-4; 8 bases agree with TRBD1. The germline V gene has CDR1 KGHSH and CDR2 LQKENI. Losses at the gene ends were 4 bases for V and 7 bases for J; bases not matched to a gene: 8. This CDR3 has 15 residues. This CDR3 reads CASSLGTGGGEKLFF. In nucleotides, the CDR3 is TGTGCCAGCTCACTAGGGACAGGCGGCGGTGAAAAACTGTTTTTT. Full variable domain (missing parts from reference TRBV18 and TRBJ1-4): NAGVMQNPRHLVRRRGQEARLRCSPMKGHSHVYWYRQLPEEGLKFMVYLQKENIIDESGMPKERFSAEFPKEGPSILRIQQVVRGDSAAYFCASSLGTGGGEKLFFGSGTQLSVL.

The gene calls are TRBV28 and TRBJ2-3; D unresolved. Germline lookup yields CDR1 MDHEN and CDR2 SYDVKM. V was trimmed by 2 bases and J by 1 base, leaving 7 bases between them. The CDR3 extends over 14 amino acids. DNA of the CDR3: TGTGCCAGCAGTTTAGATTCTCGCACAGATACGCAGTATTTT. This translates into CASSLDSRTDTQYF.

This clone showed up just once. The rearrangement links TRBV28 to TRBJ1-2; 8 bases align to TRBD1. J was trimmed by 5 bases and V by 5 bases; bases with no gene match: 10. The CDR3 runs to 15 residues. Germline-derived CDR1 and CDR2 are MDHEN and SYDVKM. Written as DNA, the CDR3 is TGTGCCAGCAGTCCATCCGACAGGGGACAGTATGGCTACACCTTC. Translating gives CASSPSDRGQYGYTF.

This clone is a singleton in its sample. This chain links TRBV28 with TRBJ1-3, with D unresolved. V gave up 2 bases and J gave up 0 bases, with 8 bases separating them. The CDR3 has 15 residues. CDR1 and CDR2 from the germline V gene are MDHEN and SYDVKM. The CDR3 protein is CASSLPGSSGNTIYF. The CDR3 region has the DNA TGTGCCAGCAGTTTACCGGGCAGCTCTGGAAACACCATATATTTT. Supplemented by reference TRBV28 and TRBJ1-3, the full variable domain reads DVKVTQSSRYLVKRTGEKVFLECVQDMDHENMFWYRQDPGLGLRLIYFSYDVKMKEKGDIPEGYSVSREKKERFSLILESASTNQTSMYLCASSLPGSSGNTIYFGEGSWLTVV.

The CDR3 is CASSLTGARSYEQYF. The CDR3 DNA reads TGTGCCAGCAGCTTAACAGGGGCCCGCTCCTACGAGCAGTACTTC. The gene calls are TRBV5-6 and TRBJ2-7, with 7 bases that match TRBD1. The CDR3 has 15 amino acids. The germline CDR1 and CDR2 sequences are SGHDT and YYEEEE. The junction had 5 bases not matched to a gene; V was cut back by 2 bases and J by 0 bases.

For this clone: A junction boundary mismatches the germline segment, possibly from a read error. The chain carries TRBV7-7 and TRBJ2-5; tentative D call: TRBD2 (6 bases). This CDR3 spans 14 amino acids. Germline assignment: CDR1 SSHAT and CDR2 FNYEAQ (reference sequence). The CDR3, as DNA: TGTGCTAGCAGCTTATACGGGAGCGGGGAGACCCAGTACTTC. It specifies CASSLYGSGETQYF.

The CDR3 here is CASSTQGLNTEAFF. For the CDR3, the DNA is TGTGCCAGTAGTACTCAGGGGTTGAACACTGAAGCTTTCTTT. The chain has TRBV19 and TRBJ1-1, with a tentative D call TRBD1 (6 bases). The CDR3 length is 14 residues. The V and J ends lost 4 bases and 0 bases respectively, with 9 bases between them. The germline V gene has CDR1 LNHDA and CDR2 SQIVND (reference sequence).

Notes on this clone: The junction differs from germline at one of its ends, possibly a read error. The gene calls are TRBV7-7 and TRBJ2-2; 9 bases align to TRBD2. Germline-derived CDR1 and CDR2 are SSHAT and FNYEAQ (reference sequence). This CDR3 has 17 residues. This CDR3 reads CASSLGGGRANTGELFF. DNA of the CDR3: TGTGCTAGCAGCTTAGGTGGCGGGAGGGCGAACACCGGGGAGCTGTTTTTT. Using reference TRBV7-7 and TRBJ2-2 for the parts outside the CDR3, the full variable domain is GAGVSQSPRYKVTKRGQDVTLRCDPISSHATLYWYQQALGQGPEFLTYFNYEAQPDKSGLPSDRFSAERPEGSISTLTIQRTEQRDSAMYRCASSLGGGRANTGELFFGEGSRLTVL.

This clone was recorded a few times. This chain connects TRBV5-1 to TRBJ2-1, with 10 positions matching TRBD2. Trimming took 4 bases from V and 6 from J; bases not matched to a gene: 7. The V gene's germline CDR1 is SGHRS and CDR2 YFSETQ. The CDR3 spans 15 residues. The CDR3 DNA reads as TGCGCCAGCAGCCCCCTAGCGGGAGTCTCCAATGAGCAGTTCTTC. It yields the protein CASSPLAGVSNEQFF.

The chain has TRBV5-1 and TRBJ2-1, with 10 nucleotides matching TRBD2. Germline lookup yields CDR1 SGHRS and CDR2 YFSETQ. This CDR3 has 14 amino acids. V was pared by 5 bases and J by 5 bases, with 4 bases of the junction left unmatched. CDR3 nucleotide sequence: TGCGCCAGCAGTCCCCTAGCGGGAGACAATGAGCAGTTCTTC. Protein product: CASSPLAGDNEQFF.

V gene TRBV11-2 combines with J gene TRBJ2-7; 10 bases line up with TRBD2. Trimming removed 5 bases from V and 5 bases from J; junction bases left unmatched: 9. Looked up from germline, CDR1 is SGHAT and CDR2 is FQNNGV. The CDR3 runs to 15 residues. CDR3 sequence (DNA): TGTGCCAGCAGCACAAGGACTAGCGGTGGTAACGAGCAGTACTTC. Amino acid sequence: CASSTRTSGGNEQYF.

This rearrangement joins TRBV10-3 to TRBJ2-7; D assignment may be TRBD1 or TRBD2 (5 bases each). The CDR3 runs 15 residues. Trimming left V 2 bases short and J 2 bases short, with 13 bases between. Germline assignment: CDR1 ENHRY and CDR2 SYGVKD. This CDR3 reads CAISERDGLTYEQYF. The CDR3, as DNA: TGTGCCATCAGTGAGAGGGACGGTTTAACCTACGAGCAGTACTTC.

The chain has TRBV29-1 and TRBJ2-5; D is possibly TRBD1 (6 bases). The CDR3 has 11 amino acids. Germline CDR1 reads SQVTM; CDR2 reads ANQGSEA. The V gene lost 4 bases and the J gene lost 5 bases, with 8 bases spanning the gap. The CDR3 sequence: CSVGQVETQYF. CDR3 bases: TGCAGCGTTGGACAGGTGGAGACCCAGTACTTC.

In its sample, this clone ranks as medium-sized. The chain is built from TRBV2 and TRBJ2-1; D not certain. V was trimmed by 0 bases and J by 6 bases, leaving 3 bases between them. This CDR3 region has 12 residues. CDR1 SNHLY and CDR2 FYNNEI come from the germline V gene. The CDR3 loop reads CASSEAANEQFF. CDR3 bases: TGTGCCAGCAGTGAAGCGGCCAATGAGCAGTTCTTC.

Only a few counts were recorded for this clone. V and J are TRBV28 and TRBJ2-1, with 7 nucleotides matching TRBD1. The CDR3 extends over 12 amino acids. Germline values: CDR1 MDHEN, CDR2 SYDVKM. Trimming removed 7 bases from V and 9 bases from J; junction bases left unmatched: 6. CDR3 nucleotides: TGTGCCAGCACCTACAGGGGTTCTGAGCAGTTCTTC. Its protein is CASTYRGSEQFF. The full variable domain, with the rest looked up from reference TRBV28 and TRBJ2-1, is DVKVTQSSRYLVKRTGEKVFLECVQDMDHENMFWYRQDPGLGLRLIYFSYDVKMKEKGDIPEGYSVSREKKERFSLILESASTNQTSMYLCASTYRGSEQFFGPGTRLTVL.

The chain links TRBV7-2 to TRBJ2-7, with 11 bases fitting TRBD2. The CDR3 runs 15 residues. The V gene's germline CDR1 is SGHTA and CDR2 FQGNSA. J gave up 4 bases and V 6 bases, and 8 bases lay outside the gene matches. Here the CDR3 DNA reads TGTGCCAGCAGACCGTCACTAGCGGGAGTTTACGAGCAGTACTTC. Residues: CASRPSLAGVYEQYF.

The rearrangement links TRBV6-6 to TRBJ2-1, with TRBD1 identical over 10 bases. V shed 6 bases, J shed 1 base, and the junction held 3 bases outside the gene matches. The CDR3 totals 15 residues. The V gene's germline CDR1 is MNHNY and CDR2 SVGAGI (reference sequence). The CDR3 sequence: CASRPGQGSYNEQFF. As DNA, the CDR3 is TGTGCCAGCAGACCGGGACAGGGGTCCTACAATGAGCAGTTCTTC.

The chain uses TRBV7-2 and TRBJ2-7; a weak D match, TRBD2 (7 bases). Germline lookup yields CDR1 SGHTA and CDR2 FQGNSA. The CDR3 is 14 residues long. The V gene lost 0 bases and the J gene lost 3 bases, with 9 bases spanning the gap. CDR3 bases: TGTGCCAGCAGCTTAGCGGGAGGGGGCTACGAGCAGTACTTC. This encodes CASSLAGGGYEQYF.

The chain is built from TRBV29-1 and TRBJ2-1; 12 bases align to TRBD2. There are 16 residues in the CDR3. CDR1 and CDR2 (germline): SQVTM, ANQGSEA. The trim removed 5 bases at V and 0 bases at J, leaving 5 bases unmatched. CDR3 in DNA: TGCAGCGTTTGGACTAGCGGGACCAGCTCCTACAATGAGCAGTTCTTC. Its translation: CSVWTSGTSSYNEQFF.

The V call is TRBV7-9, the J call TRBJ2-4, with a weak D call TRBD1 (5 bases). This CDR3 is 16 amino acids long. V lost 1 base, J lost 12 bases, and 22 bases lay in between. Germline-derived CDR1 and CDR2 are SEHNR and FQNEAQ (reference sequence). CDR3 in DNA: TGTGCCAGCAGCTTAGGGGGTTCAATGGGGCAATCGAATCAGTACTTC. It is translated as CASSLGGSMGQSNQYF.

V usage is TRBV6-6 and J usage is TRBJ1-4; D is unclear. CDR1 and CDR2 (germline): MNHNY, SVGAGI (reference sequence). Trimming shortened V by 0 bases and J by 6 bases, and 11 bases separated the two germline ends. This CDR3 has 15 residues. The CDR3 DNA follows: TGTGCCAGCAGTTACTCGGGGTCCTGGGATGAAAAACTGTTTTTT. Residues: CASSYSGSWDEKLFF.

The genes are TRBV5-1 and TRBJ2-2; 9 bases agree with TRBD2. V gave up 1 base and J gave up 0 bases; unmatched junction bases: 16. This CDR3 is built from 21 residues. Germline-derived CDR1 and CDR2 are SGHRS and YFSETQ. The CDR3 nucleotides are TGCGCCAGCAGCTTGAAATCCCGTACTAGCGGGCAAAGTTCGAACACCGGGGAGCTGTTTTTT. Protein product: CASSLKSRTSGQSSNTGELFF. Filled out from reference TRBV5-1 and TRBJ2-2, the complete variable domain reads KAGVTQTPRYLIKTRGQQVTLSCSPISGHRSVSWYQQTPGQGLQFLFEYFSETQRNKGNFPGRFSGRQFSNSRSEMNVSTLELGDSALYLCASSLKSRTSGQSSNTGELFFGEGSRLTVL.